One sample yielded the 15 T cell receptor beta chains listed below, sequenced in a study of T cell responses to AZD1222 COVID-19 vaccine. Only in-frame clones appear in the TCRdb table, and some are missing; sequencing was by immunoSEQ multiplex PCR. Seen here are approximately 80,000 clones, approximately 85% observed once, and the top ten hold about 3.5%. The material was peripheral blood, obtained 28 days after the second AZD1222 dose. The receptor source for this set is an adult who received the AZD1222 COVID-19 vaccine.

This clone appeared a few times. This sequence joins TRBV5-4 and TRBJ2-1; D may be TRBD1 (6 bases). The V end was cut by 0 bases, the J end by 6 bases, with 10 bases between. CDR3 length: 14 amino acids. Germline CDR1 reads SGHNT; CDR2 reads YYREEE (reference sequence). CDR3 sequence reads: CASSLDLGGNEQFF. DNA of the CDR3: TGTGCCAGCAGCTTGGATCTAGGGGGCAATGAGCAGTTCTTC.

The chain combines TRBV7-2 with TRBJ2-3; D gene unclear. This CDR3 spans 14 amino acids. From germline, CDR1 is SGHTA and CDR2 FQGNSA. Deletions cut 2 bases from V and 3 bases from J, with 9 bases between. For the CDR3, the DNA is TGTGCCAGCAGCTTACTTGGGTTGACAGATACGCAGTATTTT. Residues: CASSLLGLTDTQYF.

The V gene is TRBV2, the J gene TRBJ2-3; D unresolved. V lost 2 bases, J lost 7 bases, and 10 bases lay in between. The CDR3 totals 13 residues. Germline CDR1 and CDR2: SNHLY and FYNNEI. The CDR3 loop reads CASSEYTEYTQYF. CDR3 bases: TGTGCCAGCAGTGAATATACGGAATATACGCAGTATTTT.

V usage is TRBV7-6 and J usage is TRBJ1-1; the match to TRBD1 covers 8 bases. Germline CDR1 reads SGHVS; CDR2 reads FNYEAQ. J was trimmed by 5 bases and V by 0 bases; bases with no gene match: 5. The CDR3 sequence is 15 residues long. CDR3 residues: CASSLARQGATEAFF. CDR3 DNA sequence: TGTGCCAGCAGCTTAGCTCGCCAGGGGGCGACTGAAGCTTTCTTT.

The genes are TRBV28 and TRBJ1-4; no reliable D call. The CDR3 contains 12 residues. In germline, CDR1 is MDHEN, CDR2 SYDVKM. V dropped 6 bases and J dropped 10 bases, with 12 bases sitting between them. The DNA for the CDR3 is TGTGCCAGCAGCCGAGCTTTGGGAAAACTGTTTTTT. Translation gives CASSRALGKLFF.

This clone has only one observation. This chain connects TRBV24-1 to TRBJ1-1; no definite D call. Germline V lookup: CDR1 KGHDR, CDR2 SFDVKD. This CDR3 has 14 amino acids. V dropped 10 bases and J dropped 10 bases, with 24 bases sitting between them. Here the CDR3 reads CATRLGFPCLLAFF. In DNA form, the CDR3 reads TGTGCCACTAGGTTGGGGTTCCCCTGTCTGTTAGCTTTCTTT.

This chain joins TRBV15 and TRBJ1-5; no firm D call. CDR1 is LNHNV and CDR2 is YYDKDF in the germline V gene (reference sequence). Trimming left V 1 base short and J 7 bases short, with 8 bases between. The CDR3 loop spans 13 amino acids. CDR3 sequence (DNA): TGTGCCACCAGCAGAGGCTCCAACCAGCCCCAGCATTTT. Protein: CATSRGSNQPQHF.

The CDR3 region is CASSPDEGADTF. DNA for the CDR3: TGTGCCAGCTCACCAGATGAGGGGGCAGACACCTTC. The rearrangement uses TRBV18 and TRBJ1-2; 7 bases align to TRBD1. The CDR3 sequence is 12 residues long. The germline V gene encodes CDR1 KGHSH and CDR2 LQKENI. Germline trimming cut 2 bases from V and 12 bases from J; bases unmatched to any gene: 6.

The V gene is TRBV28, the J gene TRBJ1-2, with 7 nucleotides matching TRBD1. From germline, CDR1 is MDHEN and CDR2 SYDVKM. The ends lost 6 bases at V and 5 bases at J; junction bases unmatched: 3. The CDR3 runs to 12 residues. The CDR3: CASSTGAYGYTF. The CDR3 DNA sequence: TGTGCCAGCAGCACAGGGGCATATGGCTACACCTTC.

The chain combines TRBV2 with TRBJ2-1; possibly TRBD1 for D (6 bases). Per the germline V gene, CDR1 is SNHLY and CDR2 is FYNNEI. The CDR3 spans 14 residues. V was shortened by 7 bases and J by 3 bases, with 13 bases between the two germline ends. The CDR3 DNA sequence: TGTGCCAGCACCGCCGGGACAAACTACAATGAGCAGTTCTTC. Protein: CASTAGTNYNEQFF.

The chain carries TRBV5-6 and TRBJ1-4, with D tentatively TRBD1 (6 bases). V lost 4 bases and J lost 6, with 13 bases in between. CDR3 length equals 14 residues. Germline-derived CDR1 and CDR2 are SGHDT and YYEEEE. The CDR3 protein is CASSLQGGDEKLFF. The CDR3 nucleotides are TGTGCCAGCAGCCTACAGGGAGGTGATGAAAAACTGTTTTTT. Full variable domain (outside the CDR3, taken from reference TRBV5-6 and TRBJ1-4): DAGVTQSPTHLIKTRGQQVTLRCSPKSGHDTVSWYQQALGQGPQFIFQYYEEEERQRGNFPDRFSGHQFPNYSSELNVNALLLGDSALYLCASSLQGGDEKLFFGSGTQLSVL.

This clone was counted a single time. V usage is TRBV7-3 and J usage is TRBJ2-6; TRBD1 agrees at 9 bases. CDR3 length: 18 residues. The germline V gene encodes CDR1 SGHTA and CDR2 FQGTGA. V trimming: 5 bases; J trimming: 1 base; junction bases outside the gene matches: 9. The CDR3 coding sequence is TGTGCCAGCAGCGCGTCCGGGACAGGGAGGTCTGGGGCCAACGTCCTGACTTTC. Protein: CASSASGTGRSGANVLTF.

The gene calls are TRBV27 and TRBJ1-1, with 7 nucleotides matching TRBD1. With 5 bases clipped from V and 0 bases from J, the junction kept 12 bases outside the gene matches. This CDR3 is built from 17 residues. CDR1 MNHEY and CDR2 SMNVEV come from the germline V gene (reference sequence). The CDR3 reads CASSTLRQGAMNTEAFF. The CDR3 DNA is TGTGCCAGCAGTACCCTAAGACAGGGCGCTATGAACACTGAAGCTTTCTTT.

The chain couples TRBV5-1 to TRBJ2-5; TRBD1 matches at 12 bases. The CDR3 is made up of 15 amino acids. J lost 5 bases, V lost 7 bases, and 9 bases had no gene match. Germline values: CDR1 SGHRS, CDR2 YFSETQ. CDR3 in amino acids: CASSGTGGEWETQYF. Written as DNA, the CDR3 is TGCGCCAGCTCGGGGACAGGGGGCGAGTGGGAGACCCAGTACTTC.

CDR3 amino acids: CASSPRSGSYNEQFF. The DNA of the CDR3 is TGTGCCAGTAGTCCTCGTAGCGGGTCCTACAATGAGCAGTTCTTC. The chain recombines TRBV19 with TRBJ2-1; 7 bases are shared with TRBD2. J was trimmed by 1 base and V by 5 bases; bases with no gene match: 5. Germline V gives CDR1 LNHDA, CDR2 SQIVND (reference sequence). The CDR3 is made up of 15 amino acids.